This T cell receptor (beta chain) comes out of a study of Ad26.COV2.S vaccination and SARS-CoV-2 variants. This clone was observed once. The V gene's germline CDR1 is SGHNT and CDR2 YENEEA. V lost 6 bases and J lost 10; bases outside the gene matches: 9. CDR3 length equals 13 residues. Only in-frame clones appear in the TCRdb table, and some are missing; sequencing was by immunoSEQ multiplex PCR. The sample yields some 320,000 clones, about 86% seen once. This sample's treatment: 19 received Ad26.COV2.S at low or high dose, single or two shots; 5 received placebo; per-sample allocation not given. The investigators took samples on day 63 after the first vaccine or placebo injection.

This TCR was sampled from a person between 18 and 59 years old who received the Ad26.COV2.S COVID-19 vaccine or a placebo. This chain links TRBV11-3 with TRBJ2-1; 7 nucleotides align to TRBD1. The sequenced sample was peripheral blood, obtained in a trial of Ad26.COV2.S vaccine versus placebo. The CDR3: CASRRKGAREQFF. As DNA, the CDR3 is TGTGCCAGCAGGAGAAAGGGGGCAAGGGAGCAGTTCTTC.